Sequencing of this T cell receptor (beta chain) was carried out in a study of T cells in localized non-small cell lung cancer. As for this clone: Its antigen is not known.

Study-wide results and caveats: Higher adjacent-lung clonality was associated with shorter survival.

Produced via immunoSEQ multiplex PCR; TCRdb's table is partial and in-frame only. The sample includes roughly 20,000 clones, over 80% of them seen just once. Trimming stripped 6 bases from V and 0 bases from J, with 14 bases between. Germline V gene lookup returns CDR1 SGHAT and CDR2 FQNNGV. The CDR3 extends over 15 amino acids. Sequencing was performed on peripheral blood, taken before any cancer treatment. This TCR derives from a woman aged 35 to 70 with stage I lung adenocarcinoma. The V gene is TRBV11-2, the J gene TRBJ1-1; TRBD1 is a possible D gene (6 bases). The CDR3 sequence: CASRERGEVNTEAFF. Written as DNA, the CDR3 is TGTGCCAGCAGAGAGAGGGGGGAGGTGAACACTGAAGCTTTCTTT.